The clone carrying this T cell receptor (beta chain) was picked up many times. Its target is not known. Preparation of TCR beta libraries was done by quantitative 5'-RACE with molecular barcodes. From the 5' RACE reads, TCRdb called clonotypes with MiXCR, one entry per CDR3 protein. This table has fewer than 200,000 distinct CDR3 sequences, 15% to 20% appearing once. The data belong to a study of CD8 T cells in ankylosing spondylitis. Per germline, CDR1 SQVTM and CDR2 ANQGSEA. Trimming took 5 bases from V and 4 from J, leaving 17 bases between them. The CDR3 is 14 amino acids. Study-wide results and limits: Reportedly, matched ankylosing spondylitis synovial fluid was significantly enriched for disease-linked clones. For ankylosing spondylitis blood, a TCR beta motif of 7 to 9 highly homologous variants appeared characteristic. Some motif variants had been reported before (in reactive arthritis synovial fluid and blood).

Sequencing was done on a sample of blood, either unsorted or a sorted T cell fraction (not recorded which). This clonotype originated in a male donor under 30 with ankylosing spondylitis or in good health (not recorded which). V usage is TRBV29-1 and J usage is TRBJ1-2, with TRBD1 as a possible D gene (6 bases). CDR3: CSVSMGAYGYGYTF. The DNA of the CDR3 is TGCAGCGTTAGTATGGGGGCGTATGGCTATGGCTACACCTTC.